The rows below give T cell receptor beta chains drawn from one sample of a study of cytotoxic CD8 clonotypes in ibrutinib-treated CLL. The protocol was immunoSEQ multiplex PCR, while the TCRdb copy is restricted to in-frame clones and leaves out a portion. The repertoire holds fewer than 400,000 clones, with under 70% as singletons. This specimen consisted of PBMCs, obtained after 36 months of ibrutinib treatment. The source is a human donor with chronic lymphocytic leukemia. The CDR3 runs from the conserved cysteine through the conserved F or W. The D gene is left open where the match is weak. Clone size, where shown, is once, few, many, or a class for clones that have expanded.

DNA	CDR3	V	size	length	J	D
TGTGCCAGCAGTGGGGGCGGAGAGCAGTACTTC	CASSGGGEQYF	TRBV2	NA	11	TRBJ2-7	NA
TGTGCCAGTCTTAAACAGGGGGCTCGGTATGGCTACACCTTC	CASLKQGARYGYTF	TRBV19	NA	14	TRBJ1-2	TRBD1
TGTGCCAGCAGCGTAGGGTGGACAGGGAATGAAAAACTGTTTTTT	CASSVGWTGNEKLFF	TRBV9	once	15	TRBJ1-4	TRBD1
TGTGCCATCAGCGCCCACTATGGCTACACCTTC	CAISAHYGYTF	TRBV10-3	NA	11	TRBJ1-2	NA
TGTGCCAGCAGTTTGCTAGGCAGGGATTATGGCTACACCTTC	CASSLLGRDYGYTF	TRBV28	NA	14	TRBJ1-2	NA
TGTGCCAGCAGTTTATTGGGGAGAAATCAGCCCCAGCATTTT	CASSLLGRNQPQHF	TRBV27	few	14	TRBJ1-5	NA
TGTGCCAGCAGGGAGAGGGCCCGTAGGTACGAGCAGTACTTC	CASRERARRYEQYF	TRBV28	NA	14	TRBJ2-7	NA
TGCGCCAGCAGCTTGGTAGCAGGGACTGGGGCCAACGTCCTGACTTTC	CASSLVAGTGANVLTF	TRBV5-1	NA	16	TRBJ2-6	NA
TGTGCCAGCAGTACGCGGACTGCCAATGAAAAACTGTTTTTT	CASSTRTANEKLFF	TRBV6-5	NA	14	TRBJ1-4	NA
TGTGCCAGCAACTTGGACAGGGTACAAGAGACCCAGTACTTC	CASNLDRVQETQYF	TRBV6-6	NA	14	TRBJ2-5	TRBD1
TGCGCCAGCAGCCCCCCACTAGCGGGGACTGCTAGCTCGTACAATGAGCAGTTCTTC	CASSPPLAGTASSYNEQFF	TRBV4-1	NA	19	TRBJ2-1	TRBD2
TGTGCCAGCAGTTACTCGGAAGGGGGTGGAACTGAAGCTTTCTTT	CASSYSEGGGTEAFF	TRBV6-5	NA	15	TRBJ1-1	NA
TGCGCCAGCAGCCCCGCACAGGGGGTTATCACTGAAGCTTTCTTT	CASSPAQGVITEAFF	TRBV4-1	NA	15	TRBJ1-1	TRBD1
TGTGCCATCAGTGATCGGAGGGACAGGGGCTCCACTAACTATGGCTACACCTTC	CAISDRRDRGSTNYGYTF	TRBV10-3	NA	18	TRBJ1-2	TRBD1
TGCAGCGTGCACATAATAGACAGACCCGAGCAGTACTTC	CSVHIIDRPEQYF	TRBV29-1	few	13	TRBJ2-7	NA
TGCGCCAGCAGTGAGTCGATATTGAGGGTGAAGGGGCCCTACAATGAGCAGTTCTTC	CASSESILRVKGPYNEQFF	TRBV10-1	NA	19	TRBJ2-1	NA
TGTGCCAGCAGCTCGACTAGCGGGATTCGCACAGATACGCAGTATTTT	CASSSTSGIRTDTQYF	TRBV5-4	NA	16	TRBJ2-3	TRBD2
TGCGCCAGCAGCCTCTTTTCAGGAGATAGACTGTGGGAGACCCAGTACTTC	CASSLFSGDRLWETQYF	TRBV5-1	NA	17	TRBJ2-5	NA
TGTGCCAGCAGACCACGGTGGGATGAGCAGTTCTTC	CASRPRWDEQFF	TRBV28	few	12	TRBJ2-1	NA
TGTGCCAGCAGCGTAGAAATGAGCGGGGGTCCCAACGAGCAGTACTTC	CASSVEMSGGPNEQYF	TRBV9	NA	16	TRBJ2-7	TRBD2
TGCAGCGTTGGATCAGGGGTTGCTGAAAAACTGTTTTTT	CSVGSGVAEKLFF	TRBV29-1	NA	13	TRBJ1-4	NA
TGTGCCAGCAGCGTTGGGGGAGGGCGAACCTACGAGCAGTACTTC	CASSVGGGRTYEQYF	TRBV9	NA	15	TRBJ2-7	TRBD2
TGTGCCAGCAGCTTAGGGGACAGAATTAAAGAGACCCAGTACTTC	CASSLGDRIKETQYF	TRBV7-9	NA	15	TRBJ2-5	TRBD1
TGTGCCAGCGGGCTTATGGGAAGAGATACGCAGTATTTT	CASGLMGRDTQYF	TRBV2	NA	13	TRBJ2-3	NA